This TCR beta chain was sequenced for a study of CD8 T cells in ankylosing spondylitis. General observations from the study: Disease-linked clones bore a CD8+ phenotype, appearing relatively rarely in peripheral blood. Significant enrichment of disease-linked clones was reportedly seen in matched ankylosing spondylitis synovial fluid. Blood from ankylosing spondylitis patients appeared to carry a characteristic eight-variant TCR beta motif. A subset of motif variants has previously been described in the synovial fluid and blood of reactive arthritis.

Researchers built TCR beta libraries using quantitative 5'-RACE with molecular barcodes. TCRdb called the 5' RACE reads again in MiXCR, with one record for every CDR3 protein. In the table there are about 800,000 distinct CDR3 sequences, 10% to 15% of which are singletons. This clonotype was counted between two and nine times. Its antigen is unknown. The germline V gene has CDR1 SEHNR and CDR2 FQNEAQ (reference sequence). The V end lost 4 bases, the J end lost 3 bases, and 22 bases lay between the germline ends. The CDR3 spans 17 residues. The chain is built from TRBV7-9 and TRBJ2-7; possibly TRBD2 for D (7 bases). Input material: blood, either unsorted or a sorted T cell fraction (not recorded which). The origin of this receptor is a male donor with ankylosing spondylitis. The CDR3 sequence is CASSSPRGAGVLYEQYF. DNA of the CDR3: TGTGCCAGCAGCTCCCCCCGGGGGGCGGGAGTACTCTACGAGCAGTACTTC.